This T cell receptor (beta chain) was captured by sequencing in a study of T-cell reconstitution after alpha-beta-depleted transplantation in children. General study findings and limits: Some patients showed high day-60 TCRbeta diversity, which derived from surviving recipient T cells and thymic progenitors.

Unique molecular identifiers tagged the TCRbeta library. A single record per CDR3 protein comes from TCRdb applying MiXCR to the PCR reads. The repertoire consists of roughly 500,000 distinct CDR3 sequences, with more than 9% occurring once and the leading ten covering just over 2%. This clonotype appeared many times. Its cognate antigen is unknown. The CDR3 consists of 18 residues. The V segment lost 3 bases and the J segment 0 bases; nucleotides outside the gene matches: 9. Per the germline V gene, CDR1 is MDHEN and CDR2 is SYDVKM. This TCR was recovered from a child between 2 and 9 years old with inherited bone marrow failure, due to receive a stem cell transplant. V and J are TRBV28 and TRBJ1-5; 9 bases fit TRBD1. Sample: PBMCs, taken before TCRalphabeta/CD19-depleted stem cell transplant. CDR3 loop: CASSFLGQGRFSNQPQHF. The CDR3 region has the DNA TGTGCCAGCAGTTTTTTGGGACAGGGTAGGTTTAGCAATCAGCCCCAGCATTTT.